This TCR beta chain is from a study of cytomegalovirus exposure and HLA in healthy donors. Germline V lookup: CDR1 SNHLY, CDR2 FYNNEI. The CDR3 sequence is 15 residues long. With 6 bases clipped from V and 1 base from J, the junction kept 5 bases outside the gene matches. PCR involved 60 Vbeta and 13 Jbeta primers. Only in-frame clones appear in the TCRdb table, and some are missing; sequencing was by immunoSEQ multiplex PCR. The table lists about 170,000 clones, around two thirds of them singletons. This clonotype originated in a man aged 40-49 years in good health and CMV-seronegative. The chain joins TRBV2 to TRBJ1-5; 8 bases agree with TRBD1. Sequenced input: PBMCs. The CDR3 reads CASSERDRSNQPQHF. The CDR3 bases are TGTGCCAGCAGCGAAAGGGACAGGAGCAATCAGCCCCAGCATTTT.